This T cell receptor beta chain was sequenced in a study of blood T cell repertoires in COVID-19. The overall study: COVID-19 samples collected from the United States, Italy and Spain covered acute and convalescent phases. T cells, B-cell-depleted T cells, or PBMCs supplied cDNA or gDNA.

Per the original data handling: The authors estimated nucleated cell counts from reference gene primer amplification. Method: immunoSEQ multiplex PCR; TCRdb's copy keeps in-frame clones and lacks some. That table is the source of V, J and clone size, and D and trimming were worked out from the DNA. The sample has 95,000 to 150,000 clones, around 80% seen once. Per the germline V gene, CDR1 is SGHDT and CDR2 is YYEEEE. The CDR3 is 14 amino acids. Trimming left V 3 bases short and J 6 bases short, with 13 bases between. Material: peripheral blood. This TCR derives from an elderly man with active or convalescent COVID-19. The V and J genes are TRBV5-6 and TRBJ2-1; tentatively, D is TRBD2 (5 bases). The DNA of the CDR3 is TGTGCCAGCAGCTACGGACTTCAAACCAATGAGCAGTTCTTC. Translated, it gives CASSYGLQTNEQFF.